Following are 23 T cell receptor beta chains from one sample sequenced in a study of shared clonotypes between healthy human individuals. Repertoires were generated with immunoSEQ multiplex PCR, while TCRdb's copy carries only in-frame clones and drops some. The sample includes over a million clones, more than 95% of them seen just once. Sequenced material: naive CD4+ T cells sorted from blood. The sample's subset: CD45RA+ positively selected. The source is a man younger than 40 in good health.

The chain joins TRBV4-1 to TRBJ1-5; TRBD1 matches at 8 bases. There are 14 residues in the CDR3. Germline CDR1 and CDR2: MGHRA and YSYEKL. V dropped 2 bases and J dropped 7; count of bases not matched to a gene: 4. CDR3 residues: CASSQNDRGQPQHF. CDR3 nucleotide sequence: TGCGCCAGCAGCCAAAACGACAGGGGCCAGCCCCAGCATTTT.

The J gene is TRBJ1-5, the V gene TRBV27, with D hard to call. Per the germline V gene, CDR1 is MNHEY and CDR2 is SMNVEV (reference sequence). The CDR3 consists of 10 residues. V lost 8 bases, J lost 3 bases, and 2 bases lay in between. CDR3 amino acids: CASFNQPQHF. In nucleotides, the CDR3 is TGTGCCAGCTTCAATCAGCCCCAGCATTTT.

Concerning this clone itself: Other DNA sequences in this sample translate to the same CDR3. The CDR3 is CASSKDRDEQYF. CDR3 nucleotide sequence: TGTGCCAGCTCAAAAGACAGGGACGAGCAGTACTTC. This chain uses TRBV18 with TRBJ2-7, with 7 bases lining up with TRBD1. The CDR3 totals 12 residues. With V trimmed by 5 bases and J by 5 bases, 3 bases remained unmatched. Germline CDR1 reads KGHSH; CDR2 reads LQKENI.

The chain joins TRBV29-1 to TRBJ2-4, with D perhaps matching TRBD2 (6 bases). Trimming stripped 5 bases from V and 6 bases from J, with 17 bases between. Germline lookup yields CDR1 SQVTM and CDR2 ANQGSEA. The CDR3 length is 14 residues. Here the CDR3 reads CSVRRDSRGNIQYF. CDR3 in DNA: TGCAGCGTTAGGCGGGACTCGAGGGGAAACATTCAGTACTTC. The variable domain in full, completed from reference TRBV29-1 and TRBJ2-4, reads SAVISQKPSRDICQRGTSLTIQCQVDSQVTMMFWYRQQPGQSLTLIATANQGSEATYESGFVIDKFPISRPNLTFSTLTVSNMSPEDSSIYLCSVRRDSRGNIQYFGAGTRLSVL.

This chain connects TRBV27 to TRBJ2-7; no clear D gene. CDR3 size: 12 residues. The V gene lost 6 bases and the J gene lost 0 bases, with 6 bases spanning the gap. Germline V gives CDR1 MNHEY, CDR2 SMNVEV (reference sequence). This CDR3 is CASSYNSYEQYF. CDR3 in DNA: TGTGCCAGCAGCTACAACTCCTACGAGCAGTACTTC.

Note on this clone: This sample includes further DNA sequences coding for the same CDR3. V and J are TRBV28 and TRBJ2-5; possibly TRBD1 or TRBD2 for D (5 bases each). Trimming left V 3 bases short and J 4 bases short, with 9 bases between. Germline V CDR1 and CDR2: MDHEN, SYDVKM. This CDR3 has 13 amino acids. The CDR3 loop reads CASSLRGVETQYF. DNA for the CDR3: TGTGCCAGCAGTTTGAGGGGCGTAGAGACCCAGTACTTC.

CDR3 coding DNA: TGTGCCAGCTCACCCCCAGCAGGGCCTCCATCGTCCACCCAGTACTTC. This sequence encodes CASSPPAGPPSSTQYF. This chain connects TRBV18 to TRBJ2-5; possible D gene TRBD1, 5 bases. V shed 3 bases and J shed 8 bases, with 22 bases lying between them. The CDR3 has 16 residues. The V gene's germline CDR1 is KGHSH and CDR2 LQKENI.

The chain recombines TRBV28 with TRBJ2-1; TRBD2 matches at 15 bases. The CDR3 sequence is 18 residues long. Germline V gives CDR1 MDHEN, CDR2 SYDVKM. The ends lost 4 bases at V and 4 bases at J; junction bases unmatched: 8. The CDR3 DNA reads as TGTGCCAGCAGTTCCTTGCGGACTAGCGGGGGGGTATACAATGAGCAGTTCTTC. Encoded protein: CASSSLRTSGGVYNEQFF.

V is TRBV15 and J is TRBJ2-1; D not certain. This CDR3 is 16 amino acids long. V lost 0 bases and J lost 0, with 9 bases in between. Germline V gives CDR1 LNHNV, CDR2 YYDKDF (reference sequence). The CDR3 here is CATSRDIISSYNEQFF. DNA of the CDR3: TGTGCCACCAGCAGAGACATCATCAGCTCCTACAATGAGCAGTTCTTC.

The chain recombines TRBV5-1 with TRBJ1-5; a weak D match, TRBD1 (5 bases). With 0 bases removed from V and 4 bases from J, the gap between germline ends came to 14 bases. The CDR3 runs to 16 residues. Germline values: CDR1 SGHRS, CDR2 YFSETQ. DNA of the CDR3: TGCGCCAGCAGCTTGGGGGGCCAGGGTTGGAATCAGCCCCAGCATTTT. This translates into CASSLGGQGWNQPQHF.

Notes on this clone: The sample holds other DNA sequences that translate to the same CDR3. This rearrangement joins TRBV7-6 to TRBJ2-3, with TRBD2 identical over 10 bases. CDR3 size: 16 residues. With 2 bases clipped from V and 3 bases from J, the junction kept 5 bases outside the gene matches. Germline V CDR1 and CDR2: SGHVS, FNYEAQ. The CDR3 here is CASSLLAGAGTDTQYF. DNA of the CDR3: TGTGCCAGCAGCTTACTAGCGGGAGCGGGTACAGATACGCAGTATTTT.

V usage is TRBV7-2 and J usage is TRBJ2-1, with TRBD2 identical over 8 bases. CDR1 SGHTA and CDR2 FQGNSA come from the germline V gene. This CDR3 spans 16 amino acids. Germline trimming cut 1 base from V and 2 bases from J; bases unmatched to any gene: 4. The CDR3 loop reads CASSLVGSGTYNEQFF. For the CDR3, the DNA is TGTGCCAGCAGCTTAGTCGGTAGCGGGACCTACAATGAGCAGTTCTTC.

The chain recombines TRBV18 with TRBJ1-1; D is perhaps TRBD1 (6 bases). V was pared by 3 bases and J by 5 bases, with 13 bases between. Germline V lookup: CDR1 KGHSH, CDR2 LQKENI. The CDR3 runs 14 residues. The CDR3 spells CASSPQAGVTEAFF. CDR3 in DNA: TGTGCCAGCTCACCCCAAGCAGGGGTAACTGAAGCTTTCTTT.

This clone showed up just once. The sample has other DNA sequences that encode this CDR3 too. CDR3 bases: TGTGCCAGCAGTGGCGACAGGGATCAGCCCCAGCATTTT. This sequence encodes CASSGDRDQPQHF. The gene calls are TRBV6-1 and TRBJ1-5; 7 nucleotides line up with TRBD1. Unmatched junction bases numbered 2, after V lost 4 bases and J lost 5 bases. There are 13 residues in the CDR3. Germline V gene data show CDR1 as MNHNS and CDR2 as SASEGT.

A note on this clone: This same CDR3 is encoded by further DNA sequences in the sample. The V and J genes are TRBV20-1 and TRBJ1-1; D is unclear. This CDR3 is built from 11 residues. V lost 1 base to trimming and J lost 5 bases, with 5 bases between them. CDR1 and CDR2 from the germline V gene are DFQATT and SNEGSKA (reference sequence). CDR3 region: CSARGETEAFF. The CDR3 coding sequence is TGCAGTGCTAGAGGTGAAACTGAAGCTTTCTTT.

CDR3 in DNA: TGTGCCAGCTCACCAGACACTCTGAACACTGAAGCTTTCTTT. This translates into CASSPDTLNTEAFF. The chain links TRBV18 to TRBJ1-1; no clear D. The CDR3 length is 14 residues. Trimming pared 2 bases from V and 0 bases from J, leaving 7 bases between. Germline-derived CDR1 and CDR2 are KGHSH and LQKENI.

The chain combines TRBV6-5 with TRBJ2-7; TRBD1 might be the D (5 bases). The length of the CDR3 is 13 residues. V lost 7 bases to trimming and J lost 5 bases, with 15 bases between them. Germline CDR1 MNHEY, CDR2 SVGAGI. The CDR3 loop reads CASIETATHEQYF. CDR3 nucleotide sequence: TGTGCCAGCATTGAGACAGCTACCCACGAGCAGTACTTC.

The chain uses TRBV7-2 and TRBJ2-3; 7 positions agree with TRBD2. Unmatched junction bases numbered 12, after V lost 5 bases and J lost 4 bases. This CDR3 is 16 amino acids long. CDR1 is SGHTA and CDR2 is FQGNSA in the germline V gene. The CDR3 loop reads CASSGQGGRTADTQYF. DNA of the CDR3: TGTGCCAGCAGCGGGCAAGGCGGGAGAACGGCAGATACGCAGTATTTT. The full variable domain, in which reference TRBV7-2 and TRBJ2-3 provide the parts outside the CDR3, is GAGVSQSPSNKVTEKGKDVELRCDPISGHTALYWYRQSLGQGLEFLIYFQGNSAPDKSGLPSDRFSAERTGGSVSTLTIQRTQQEDSAVYLCASSGQGGRTADTQYFGPGTRLTVL.

CDR3 nucleotides: TGTGCCATCAGTGAGCAACTGGGACACGCCCGGGCGGATGAAAAACTGTTTTTT. Translation: CAISEQLGHARADEKLFF. The genes are TRBV10-3 and TRBJ1-4, with a tentative D call TRBD1 (6 bases). This CDR3 region has 18 residues. Germline V gene sequence: CDR1 ENHRY, CDR2 SYGVKD. Trimming stripped 2 bases from V and 6 bases from J, with 22 bases between.

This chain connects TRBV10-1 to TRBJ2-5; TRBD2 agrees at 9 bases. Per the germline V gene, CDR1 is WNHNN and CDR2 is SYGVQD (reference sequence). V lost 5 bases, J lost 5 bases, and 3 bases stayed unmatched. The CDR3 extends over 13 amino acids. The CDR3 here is CASSRGTSETQYF. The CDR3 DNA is TGCGCCAGCAGTCGCGGGACTAGCGAGACCCAGTACTTC.

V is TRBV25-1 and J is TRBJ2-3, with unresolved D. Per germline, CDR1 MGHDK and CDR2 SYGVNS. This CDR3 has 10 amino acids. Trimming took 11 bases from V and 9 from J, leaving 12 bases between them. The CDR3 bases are TGTGCCGTTGGGTTTAGCACGCAGTATTTT. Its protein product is CAVGFSTQYF.

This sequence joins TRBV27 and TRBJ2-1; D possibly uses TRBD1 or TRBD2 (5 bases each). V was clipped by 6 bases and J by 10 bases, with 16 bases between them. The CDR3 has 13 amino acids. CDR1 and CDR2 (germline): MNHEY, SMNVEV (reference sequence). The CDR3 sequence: CASSQLEGLEQFF. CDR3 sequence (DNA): TGTGCCAGCAGCCAATTAGAGGGGCTGGAGCAGTTCTTC.

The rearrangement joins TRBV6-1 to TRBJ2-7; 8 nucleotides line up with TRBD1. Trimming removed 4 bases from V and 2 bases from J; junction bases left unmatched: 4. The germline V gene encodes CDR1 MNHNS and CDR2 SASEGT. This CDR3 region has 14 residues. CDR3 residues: CASSVDRGTYEQYF. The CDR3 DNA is TGTGCCAGCAGTGTTGACAGGGGAACCTACGAGCAGTACTTC.